This T cell receptor beta chain is drawn from a study of molecular identifiers for immune sequencing clone quantification. Study context: Split five ways in replicates, RNA from roughly 20,000 or 100,000 naive CD8 cells had four portions sequenced. Broader study findings: A shared barcode on identical TCR molecules could lead to underestimated sizes for highly expanded clones.

The naive CD8 libraries originated from between roughly 19,000 and 1,000,000 sorted cells and drew on 10%, 30% or 50% RNA. The authors sorted naive CD8 T cells as CD8+CD4-CCR7+CD45RA+. The CDR3 is made up of 17 amino acids. The germline gives CDR1 MDHEN, CDR2 SYDVKM. The ends lost 1 base at V and 4 bases at J; junction bases unmatched: 8. TCRdb re-called the PCR reads with MiXCR, one entry per CDR3 protein. This sample has 40,000 to 65,000 distinct CDR3 sequences, with 35% to 40% found just once. This clonotype was counted only a few times. Antigen: not known. This TCR derives from a human donor in good health. Some libraries in this study had Jurkat cell RNA spiked in. The chain carries TRBV28 and TRBJ2-5; 11 bases fit TRBD1. The source material was naive CD8+ T cells from blood, with Jurkat cell RNA spiked in. As for subset: FACS-sorted CD8+CD4-CCR7+CD45RA+ naive T cells. The CDR3 loop reads CASSLSRTGGLGETQYF. The CDR3 nucleotides are TGTGCCAGCAGTTTATCACGGACAGGGGGCCTGGGAGAGACCCAGTACTTC.